This T cell receptor beta chain was recovered during a study of spatial heterogeneity in lung cancer. Study as a whole: TCR and UMI combinations that were unique each appeared, on average, more than ten times in raw reads.

Overall study results and limits: Expanded intratumoral alpha and beta TCR counts tracked tumor mutation counts.

This clonotype was counted many times. Its antigen is still unknown. Found in a library prepared for alpha chains, this beta chain is an off-target read, and its abundance has little meaning. Germline V gives CDR1 SGHRS, CDR2 YFSETQ. The CDR3 length is 14 residues. Germline trimming cut 4 bases from V and 5 bases from J; bases unmatched to any gene: 5. Noted time point: sample taken at primary tumor resection. Samples were donated by 72 untreated early-stage non-small cell lung cancer patients. Tumor, nontumor lung or frozen PBMC supplied whole RNA that was sequenced unsorted. TCRdb passed the 5' RACE reads through MiXCR, listing each CDR3 protein once. Of about 15,000 distinct CDR3 sequences in the sample, around 6.2% are singletons; the top ten hold approximately 6.8%.

The chain employs TRBV5-1 and TRBJ2-7; 11 nucleotides align to TRBD1. The receptor was derived from a male donor with early-stage non-small cell lung cancer. The material sequenced was lung tumor tissue, taken at surgery. The CDR3 coding sequence is TGCGCCAGCAGCGGAGGACAGGGGGCAAACGAGCAGTACTTC. Protein sequence: CASSGGQGANEQYF. The variable domain in full, with the rest retrieved from reference TRBV5-1 and TRBJ2-7, is KAGVTQTPRYLIKTRGQQVTLSCSPISGHRSVSWYQQTPGQGLQFLFEYFSETQRNKGNFPGRFSGRQFSNSRSEMNVSTLELGDSALYLCASSGGQGANEQYFGPGTRLTVT.